This T cell receptor (beta chain) was sequenced during a study of cytomegalovirus exposure and HLA in healthy donors. General study results and limits: Donors were assumed by presence/absence analyses to have roughly uniform sequencing depth.

With respect to this clone: The antigen is not known.

V lost 4 bases and J lost 2; bases outside the gene matches: 5. The CDR3 totals 15 residues. Germline lookup yields CDR1 SGHDN and CDR2 FVKESK. Researchers ran the PCR with 60 Vbeta and 13 Jbeta primers. The authors' processing: A later analysis counted some 87 million unique TCR beta chains, roughly 11 million shared. Assay: immunoSEQ multiplex PCR; the TCRdb copy retains only in-frame clones and omits some. Clone size and V and J calls were adopted from that table, with D and trimming inferred from the DNA. This sample carries 180,000 or so clones, 60% to 80% of them seen once, and the ten largest clones take roughly an eighth.

This chain connects TRBV14 to TRBJ2-7; 10 bases agree with TRBD1. The TCR originated in a middle-aged man in good health and CMV-seropositive. The sequenced sample consisted of PBMCs. The CDR3: CASSLRDRGTYEQYF. The CDR3 DNA is TGTGCCAGCAGCCTTCGGGACAGGGGAACCTACGAGCAGTACTTC.